This T cell receptor (beta chain) stems from a study of radiotherapy plus CTLA-4 blockade in lung cancer. In the study overall: Around 18% of enrolled patients responded objectively, and around 30% had disease control. Whole-study findings and limits: Blood-borne expansion of tumor-derived TCR clones followed radiotherapy plus ipilimumab.

Patients had chemo-refractory metastatic non-small-cell lung cancer and received focal radiation plus CTLA-4 blockade that used ipilimumab. Here immunoSEQ multiplex PCR was the method, and the copy in TCRdb shows in-frame clones only, minus some. The sample has about 120,000 clones; over 80% are singletons. Notes on this clone: Its antigen is currently unknown.

The CDR3 runs to 15 residues. Germline V lookup: CDR1 SGHNT, CDR2 YYREEE (reference sequence). V lost 4 bases, J lost 9 bases, and 23 bases lay in between. The receptor comes from a human donor with non-small cell lung cancer that progressed on radiotherapy plus ipilimumab. The chain recombines TRBV5-4 with TRBJ2-7, with D possibly TRBD2 on 6 matching bases. The source was peripheral blood, collected from a patient treated with radiotherapy plus ipilimumab. The CDR3: CASSLGTGGSFGQYF. The CDR3 nucleotides are TGTGCCAGCAGCCTCGGGACTGGCGGTTCCTTTGGGCAGTACTTC.